The entry that follows covers one TCR beta chain sequence. Its specificity is not known. The source of the sample is a study of regulatory T cells in long-lasting Graves disease. Time point defined: persistent/refractory GD, antithyroid drugs over 5 years with positive TRAb. PBMC-derived RNA was used for the TCR library. The patients included were those that came from an endocrinology department in Xi'an, China. CDR3 length: 16 residues. Germline values: CDR1 SGHDT, CDR2 YYEEEE. J gave up 3 bases and V 4 bases, and 10 bases lay outside the gene matches. Construction of TCR beta libraries relied on iRepertoire HTBI primers and on Arm-PCR targeting CDR3 regions. In TCRdb, the multiplex PCR reads were re-called with MiXCR into one record per CDR3 protein. The sample lists 350,000 to 500,000 distinct CDR3 sequences, around 23% occurring once. The study's findings and limits: Segments TRBV28, TRBJ1-2 and TRBJ2-5 showed preferential usage in persistent disease. Sampling was limited to peripheral blood rather than thyroid tissue.

This TCR was sampled from a female donor with Graves disease. The sequencing here drew on peripheral blood mononuclear cells (PBMCs), taken when the disease was refractory, from a patient treated with antithyroid drugs. The gene calls are TRBV5-6 and TRBJ2-7, with 10 positions matching TRBD1. The CDR3 reads CASSAGTGVIGYEQYF. The CDR3 region has the DNA TGTGCCAGCAGCGCCGGGACAGGGGTTATCGGCTACGAGCAGTACTTC. The full variable domain, its missing parts supplied by reference TRBV5-6 and TRBJ2-7, is DAGVTQSPTHLIKTRGQQVTLRCSPKSGHDTVSWYQQALGQGPQFIFQYYEEEERQRGNFPDRFSGHQFPNYSSELNVNALLLGDSALYLCASSAGTGVIGYEQYFGPGTRLTVT.